These 22 T cell receptor beta chains originate from one sample sequenced in a study of multiple sclerosis patients with progressive multifocal leukoencephalopathy (dated by TCRdb to about 2019). Taken with the paper, the label for time point translates to: before natalizumab initiation. Library generation was performed with the immunoSEQ multiplex PCR assay. TCRdb's version of the immuneACCESS table is confined to in-frame rearrangements and falls short of the full clone set. An unresolved V gene accounts for under half of the shortfall where checked; the remainder is of unknown origin. The sample has some 31,000 clones on record, 75% to 90% of them singletons. Nearly 1.5% of the sample is held by the ten biggest clonotypes. The sample consisted of PBMCs. Every receptor here comes from a human donor with multiple sclerosis.

The sample holds one count of this clone. The CDR3 protein is CASSPGRGLGNTIYF. The CDR3 DNA is TGTGCCAGCAGCCCCGGCAGGGGCCTTGGAAACACCATATATTTT. The rearrangement links TRBV14 to TRBJ1-3, with D perhaps TRBD1 (6 bases). Looked up from germline, CDR1 is SGHDN and CDR2 is FVKESK. Trimming removed 4 bases from V and 3 bases from J, with 13 bases in between. The length of the CDR3 is 15 residues.

This clone occurred a few times. The chain is built from TRBV7-3 and TRBJ2-6; the D is unclear. The CDR3 is 13 residues long. V lost 7 bases and J 0 bases, leaving 4 bases between the germline ends. CDR1 and CDR2 from the germline V gene are SGHTA and FQGTGA. CDR3 protein: CASTDSGANVLTF. Here the CDR3 DNA reads TGTGCCAGCACCGACTCTGGGGCCAACGTCCTGACTTTC.

The chain links TRBV7-9 to TRBJ2-3; no clear D gene. CDR1 SEHNR and CDR2 FQNEAQ come from the germline V gene (reference sequence). This CDR3 spans 15 amino acids. V was clipped by 5 bases and J by 0 bases, with 12 bases between them. The CDR3 protein is CASSPYSLSTDTQYF. The CDR3 region has the DNA TGTGCCAGCAGCCCTTACTCACTAAGCACAGATACGCAGTATTTT.

V usage is TRBV18 and J usage is TRBJ2-3; TRBD2 aligns across 13 bases. The CDR3 length is 19 residues. Germline trimming cut 3 bases from V and 5 bases from J; bases unmatched to any gene: 14. CDR1 and CDR2 (germline): KGHSH, LQKENI. The DNA for the CDR3 is TGTGCCAGCTCACCGAGCCGAATTGGACTAGCGGGAGATGTAGATACGCAGTATTTT. This encodes CASSPSRIGLAGDVDTQYF.

The genes are TRBV11-2 and TRBJ2-2; D unresolved. V shed 0 bases and J shed 3 bases, with 11 bases lying between them. This CDR3 is 16 amino acids long. Germline-derived CDR1 and CDR2 are SGHAT and FQNNGV. The CDR3 nucleotides are TGTGCCAGCAGCTTAGAGAGAAGCGAGTACACCGGGGAGCTGTTTTTT. Its protein product is CASSLERSEYTGELFF.

CDR3 in DNA: TGTGCCAGTAGTATAGAGGTGGGACGGGGCACTGAAGCTTTCTTT. The encoded protein is CASSIEVGRGTEAFF. This chain joins TRBV19 and TRBJ1-1; TRBD1 is a possible D gene (5 bases). V was trimmed by 0 bases and J by 4 bases, leaving 12 bases between them. The V gene's germline CDR1 is LNHDA and CDR2 SQIVND (reference sequence). CDR3 size: 15 residues.

The chain has TRBV7-8 and TRBJ2-4; D is perhaps TRBD2 (6 bases). The germline CDR1 and CDR2 sequences are SGHVS and FQNEAQ. The ends were cut back, 1 base at V and 0 bases at J, with 13 bases in the middle. This CDR3 has 17 amino acids. CDR3 nucleotide sequence: TGTGCCAGCAGCTTAGTGTCCACGGGGGTAGCCAAAAACATTCAGTACTTC. This translates into CASSLVSTGVAKNIQYF.

The CDR3 spells CASSLARGITEAFF. CDR3 DNA sequence: TGTGCCAGCAGCTTGGCTCGGGGTATTACTGAAGCTTTCTTT. The chain links TRBV4-2 to TRBJ1-1; D unclear. The CDR3 is made up of 14 amino acids. The germline V gene has CDR1 LGHNA and CDR2 YNFKEQ. V lost 5 bases to trimming and J lost 5 bases, with 15 bases between them.

The chain is built from TRBV27 and TRBJ2-1; TRBD2 agrees at 11 bases. With 6 bases clipped from V and 8 bases from J, the junction kept 12 bases outside the gene matches. Germline V CDR1 and CDR2: MNHEY, SMNVEV (reference sequence). This CDR3 is built from 16 residues. The CDR3 nucleotides read TGTGCCAGCAGCCTAACTTCACCGGGACTAGCGGATGAGCAGTTCTTC. This codes for CASSLTSPGLADEQFF.

The V and J genes are TRBV5-4 and TRBJ2-7; unclear D gene. The CDR3 runs 11 residues. Germline V lookup: CDR1 SGHNT, CDR2 YYREEE (reference sequence). Trimming stripped 4 bases from V and 6 bases from J, with 8 bases between. The CDR3 coding sequence is TGTGCCAGCAGCGGAGAGCGCGAGCAGTACTTC. It specifies CASSGEREQYF.

Here the CDR3 DNA reads TGTGCCAGCCGGGGGACATGGGGACAGCCCCAGCATTTT. Its protein is CASRGTWGQPQHF. The V call is TRBV2, the J call TRBJ1-5, with D possibly TRBD1 on 6 matching bases. CDR3 length: 13 residues. Per germline, CDR1 SNHLY and CDR2 FYNNEI. Trimming took off 8 bases at V and 7 bases at J, with 15 bases between the two ends. The full variable domain, with the rest looked up from reference TRBV2 and TRBJ1-5, is EPEVTQTPSHQVTQMGQEVILRCVPISNHLYFYWYRQILGQKVEFLVSFYNNEISEKSEIFDDQFSVERPDGSNFTLKIRSTKLEDSAMYFCASRGTWGQPQHFGDGTRLSIL.

This chain joins TRBV11-3 and TRBJ2-1; 8 nucleotides match TRBD2. Germline loops: CDR1 SGHNT, CDR2 YENEEA. This CDR3 is built from 15 residues. Trimming took 2 bases from V and 7 from J; bases not matched to a gene: 7. CDR3 sequence: CASSLSAGASNEQFF. DNA for the CDR3: TGTGCCAGCAGCTTATCAGCGGGAGCATCGAATGAGCAGTTCTTC.

This chain links TRBV20-1 with TRBJ1-1; D not resolved. The CDR3 is made up of 11 amino acids. Trimming took 7 bases from V and 5 from J, leaving 11 bases between them. Germline V gene sequence: CDR1 DFQATT, CDR2 SNEGSKA (reference sequence). DNA of the CDR3: TGCAGTGGTTCCCTGAGGACTGAAGCTTTCTTT. Its protein is CSGSLRTEAFF.

The rearrangement links TRBV7-2 to TRBJ1-1; D is unresolved. V was shortened by 2 bases and J by 7 bases, with 17 bases between the two germline ends. The length of the CDR3 is 15 residues. CDR1 and CDR2 (germline): SGHTA, FQGNSA. The CDR3 here is CASSLRAGQGGEAFF. Written as DNA, the CDR3 is TGTGCCAGCAGCTTAAGGGCAGGTCAAGGCGGTGAAGCTTTCTTT.

The chain employs TRBV14 and TRBJ2-1; TRBD1 agrees at 7 bases. The CDR3 length is 16 residues. Germline V CDR1 and CDR2: SGHDN, FVKESK. With V trimmed by 4 bases and J by 2 bases, 8 bases remained unmatched. CDR3 coding DNA: TGTGCCAGCAGCCTTCTGACAGGGAGTCCCTACAATGAGCAGTTCTTC. Protein: CASSLLTGSPYNEQFF.

This rearrangement joins TRBV2 to TRBJ2-4; 10 bases map to TRBD2. V dropped 7 bases and J dropped 3; count of bases not matched to a gene: 9. Germline CDR1 SNHLY, CDR2 FYNNEI. This CDR3 is built from 16 residues. The CDR3 coding sequence is TGTGCCAGCACCCCGAGTAGGACTAGCGGCAAAAACATTCAGTACTTC. It specifies CASTPSRTSGKNIQYF.

The chain has TRBV15 and TRBJ1-5, with D unclear. The CDR3 sequence is 14 residues long. Germline V lookup: CDR1 LNHNV, CDR2 YYDKDF (reference sequence). Between the trimmed V and J ends, which lost 1 base and 11 bases, there was a span of 15 bases. The CDR3 protein is CATSRASVSQAQHF. CDR3 DNA: TGTGCCACCAGCAGAGCTTCAGTATCCCAGGCCCAGCATTTT.

This clone has only a few counts. The rearrangement joins TRBV13 to TRBJ2-3; 7 bases agree with TRBD2. J gave up 1 base and V 5 bases, and 12 bases lay outside the gene matches. Germline values: CDR1 PRHDT, CDR2 FYEKMQ (reference sequence). The CDR3 covers 17 residues. In DNA form, the CDR3 reads TGTGCCAGCAGCCCCCGACGGGCGGGGAGGGGCACAGATACGCAGTATTTT. It codes for CASSPRRAGRGTDTQYF.

With regard to this clone: In the same sample, other DNA sequences code for this CDR3. This rearrangement joins TRBV6-5 to TRBJ2-2, with 7 nucleotides matching TRBD2. The CDR3 runs 16 residues. Germline-derived CDR1 and CDR2 are MNHEY and SVGAGI. V trimming: 3 bases; J trimming: 7 bases; junction bases outside the gene matches: 11. The CDR3 spells CASSYLASGLGGELFF. The CDR3 DNA reads as TGTGCCAGCAGTTATTTGGCTAGCGGTCTTGGCGGGGAGCTGTTTTTT.

The V call is TRBV7-2, the J call TRBJ1-2, with TRBD1 identical over 11 bases. This CDR3 comprises 16 residues. Germline loops: CDR1 SGHTA, CDR2 FQGNSA. The ends lost 3 bases at V and 4 bases at J; junction bases unmatched: 7. The CDR3: CASSLGGTGGIYGYTF. The DNA for the CDR3 is TGTGCCAGCAGCTTGGGAGGGACAGGGGGTATCTATGGCTACACCTTC.

The count of this clone is one. The rearrangement uses TRBV6-5 and TRBJ1-2; the D gene is possibly TRBD1 (6 bases). The CDR3 contains 15 residues. Deletions cut 7 bases from V and 6 bases from J, with 21 bases between. Germline values: CDR1 MNHEY, CDR2 SVGAGI. The CDR3 is CASTPDGGAVNGYTF. In DNA form, the CDR3 reads TGTGCCAGCACCCCAGACGGGGGCGCAGTGAATGGCTACACCTTC.

DNA for the CDR3: TGTGCCAGTAGCGACAGGTTCGGCGAAAAACTGTTTTTT. This gives the protein CASSDRFGEKLFF. This chain links TRBV19 with TRBJ1-4; a possible D gene is TRBD1 (6 bases). From germline, CDR1 is LNHDA and CDR2 SQIVND (reference sequence). The ends were cut back, 6 bases at V and 8 bases at J, with 13 bases in the middle. CDR3 length: 13 amino acids.